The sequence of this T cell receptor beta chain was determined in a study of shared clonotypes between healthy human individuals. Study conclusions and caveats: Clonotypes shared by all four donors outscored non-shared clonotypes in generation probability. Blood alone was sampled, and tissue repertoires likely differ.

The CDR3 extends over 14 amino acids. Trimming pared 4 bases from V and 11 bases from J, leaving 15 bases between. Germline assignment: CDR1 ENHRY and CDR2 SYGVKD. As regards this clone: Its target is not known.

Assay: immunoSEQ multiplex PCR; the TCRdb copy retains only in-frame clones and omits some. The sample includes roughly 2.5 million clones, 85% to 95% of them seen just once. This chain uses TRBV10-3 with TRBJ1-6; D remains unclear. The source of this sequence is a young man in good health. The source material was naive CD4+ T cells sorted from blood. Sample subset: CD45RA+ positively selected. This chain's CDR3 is CAISGVATATPLHF. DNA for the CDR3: TGTGCCATCAGTGGGGTTGCGACCGCAACACCCCTCCACTTT.